Listed below are T cell receptor beta chains from one sample, sequenced in a study of blood T cell repertoires in COVID-19. The table came from immunoSEQ multiplex PCR; TCRdb's copy has only in-frame clones and leaves some out. The profile shows fewer than 70,000 clones, 85% of them singletons. The sample comprised peripheral blood. Receptors originate from a man older than 75 with acute or convalescent COVID-19. Both conserved end residues are part of each CDR3. D genes are given only for firm matches. Some rows mark clone size as missing; the rest say once, few, many or name a class of expanded clone.

D	J	size	V	CDR3	DNA
TRBD2	TRBJ2-7	-	TRBV7-8	CASSLARGGQTSEQYF	TGTGCCAGCAGCTTAGCGCGCGGGGGGCAGACTAGCGAGCAGTACTTC
TRBD1	TRBJ2-2	-	TRBV19	CASRGSTGDTGELFF	TGTGCCAGTAGAGGTTCGACAGGGGACACCGGGGAGCTGTTTTTT
TRBD1	TRBJ2-7	-	TRBV7-9	CASSTRGYEQYF	TGTGCCAGCAGCACCAGGGGGTACGAGCAGTACTTC
TRBD1	TRBJ1-5	-	TRBV30	CAWSPGGNQPQHF	TGTGCCTGGAGCCCAGGGGGGAATCAGCCCCAGCATTTT
TRBD1	TRBJ1-4	-	TRBV19	CASSIQGANEKLFF	TGTGCCAGTAGTATTCAGGGGGCCAATGAAAAACTGTTTTTT
TRBD1	TRBJ2-5	few	TRBV12-5	CASGLVLGQGFGETQYF	TGTGCTAGTGGTTTGGTATTGGGACAGGGGTTTGGTGAGACCCAGTACTTC
TRBD1	TRBJ1-5	-	TRBV6-5	CASSIQGGINQPQHF	TGTGCCAGCAGTATTCAGGGGGGAATCAATCAGCCCCAGCATTTT
-	TRBJ1-2	-	TRBV19	CASSITGYGYTF	TGTGCCAGTAGTATTACAGGCTATGGCTACACCTTC
-	TRBJ2-5	-	TRBV25-1	CASSIAGQETQYF	TGTGCCAGCAGTATCGCGGGCCAAGAGACCCAGTACTTC
-	TRBJ1-4	-	TRBV9	CASSPHQGTTNEKLFF	TGTGCCAGCAGCCCCCACCAGGGGACAACTAATGAAAAACTGTTTTTT
-	TRBJ2-2	-	TRBV5-4	CASSLGGGIGTGELFF	TGTGCCAGCAGCTTGGGTGGGGGCATTGGCACCGGGGAGCTGTTTTTT
-	TRBJ2-7	-	TRBV9	CASSVDGSRPYEQYF	TGTGCCAGCAGCGTAGATGGTAGCAGACCCTACGAGCAGTACTTC
-	TRBJ2-5	-	TRBV9	CASSPRQSGTQYF	TGTGCCAGCAGCCCTAGACAGTCGGGGACCCAGTACTTC
TRBD2	TRBJ2-1	-	TRBV9	CASSSSWGGANEQFF	TGTGCCAGCAGTTCCTCTTGGGGAGGGGCAAATGAGCAGTTCTTC
-	TRBJ2-7	-	TRBV29-1	CSVEGLGAHEQYF	TGCAGCGTTGAAGGGTTGGGGGCCCACGAGCAGTACTTC
-	TRBJ1-4	-	TRBV2	CATHLWGRTNEKLFF	TGTGCCACCCACCTGTGGGGCAGGACTAATGAAAAACTGTTTTTT
TRBD2	TRBJ2-7	-	TRBV7-9	CASSRLAGTYEQYF	TGTGCCAGCAGCCGACTAGCGGGAACCTACGAGCAGTACTTC
TRBD2	TRBJ2-1	-	TRBV24-1	CATSDTGTSGRNEQFF	TGTGCCACCAGTGACACCGGGACTAGCGGGAGGAATGAGCAGTTCTTC
-	TRBJ1-3	-	TRBV18	CASSPSHGGEGNTIYF	TGTGCCAGCTCACCATCCCACGGGGGGGAAGGAAACACCATATATTTT
TRBD2	TRBJ2-1	-	TRBV15	CATSRGGTSGGNERFF	TGTGCCACCAGCAGAGGTGGGACTAGCGGGGGTAATGAGCGGTTCTTC
TRBD2	TRBJ2-3	-	TRBV11-3	CASSLVIAGSTDTQYF	TGTGCCAGCAGCTTAGTAATAGCGGGGTCCACAGATACGCAGTATTTT
-	TRBJ1-1	-	TRBV9	CASSGERRTVNTEAFF	TGTGCCAGCAGCGGCGAAAGGAGGACAGTGAACACTGAAGCTTTCTTT
TRBD1	TRBJ1-3	-	TRBV6-6	CASGQGAGNTIYF	TGTGCCAGCGGTCAGGGGGCCGGAAACACCATATATTTT
-	TRBJ1-2	-	TRBV9	CASSVEIGGYTF	TGTGCCAGCAGCGTAGAAATTGGCGGCTACACCTTC
TRBD1	TRBJ2-6	-	TRBV25-1	CASRRQGADGANVLTF	TGTGCCAGCAGACGACAGGGGGCGGATGGGGCCAACGTCCTGACTTTC
-	TRBJ2-2	-	TRBV2	CASRTDRNTGELFF	TGTGCCAGCAGAACGGACAGGAACACCGGGGAGCTGTTTTTT
TRBD1	TRBJ1-2	-	TRBV4-3	CASSQPGQSYTF	TGCGCCAGCAGCCAACCGGGACAGTCGTACACCTTC
-	TRBJ2-2	-	TRBV12-3/TRBV12-4	CASSFYSGELFF	TGTGCCAGCAGTTTCTACAGCGGGGAGCTGTTTTTT
TRBD2	TRBJ2-7	-	TRBV9	CASSGGLAPRYEQYF	TGTGCCAGCAGCGGGGGACTAGCGCCTCGTTACGAGCAGTACTTC
TRBD1	TRBJ1-5	-	TRBV2	CASRNQGAGQPQHF	TGTGCCAGCAGAAATCAGGGGGCGGGACAGCCCCAGCATTTT
-	TRBJ2-1	few	TRBV11-1	CASSLLLAEQFF	TGTGCCAGCAGCTTGCTGTTAGCAGAGCAGTTCTTC
TRBD1	TRBJ1-1	-	TRBV4-1	CASSHLQGGAEAFF	TGCGCCAGCAGCCACCTACAGGGGGGGGCTGAAGCTTTCTTT
-	TRBJ1-2	few	TRBV5-5	CASSFRLSAGSGGGYTF	TGTGCCAGCAGCTTTAGACTATCGGCCGGGAGCGGAGGGGGCTACACCTTC
TRBD1	TRBJ1-2	few	TRBV7-2	CASSPWTGKSYGYTF	TGTGCCAGCAGCCCCTGGACAGGGAAGTCCTATGGCTACACCTTC
-	TRBJ1-2	-	TRBV2	CASRREGNYGYTF	TGTGCCAGCAGACGGGAAGGGAACTATGGCTACACCTTC
-	TRBJ1-5	-	TRBV5-8	CASRGSGDQPQHF	TGTGCCAGCCGCGGATCCGGGGATCAGCCCCAGCATTTT
TRBD2	TRBJ2-3	-	TRBV4-1	CASSARLAVTDTQYF	TGCGCCAGCAGCGCAAGACTAGCCGTGACAGATACGCAGTATTTT
-	TRBJ2-6	-	TRBV7-8	CASSLTTSSGANVLTF	TGTGCCAGCAGCCTGACAACTTCCTCTGGGGCCAACGTCCTGACTTTC
-	TRBJ1-1	-	TRBV5-5	CASSLQFEAFF	TGTGCCAGCAGCCTGCAGTTTGAAGCTTTCTTT
TRBD1	TRBJ1-4	-	TRBV7-2	CASSLARTGNEKLFF	TGTGCCAGCAGCTTAGCGCGGACAGGGAATGAAAAACTGTTTTTT
-	TRBJ1-5	-	TRBV19	CASSFTGPGQPQHF	TGTGCCAGTAGCTTCACAGGGCCGGGGCAGCCCCAGCATTTT
-	TRBJ1-2	once	TRBV9	CASSVAGTTSRGDGYTF	TGTGCCAGCAGCGTAGCGGGGACAACGTCGCGCGGCGATGGCTACACCTTC
TRBD1	TRBJ1-2	-	TRBV2	CASLGTGGNYGYTF	TGTGCCAGCTTGGGGACAGGGGGCAACTATGGCTACACCTTC
-	TRBJ2-1	-	TRBV5-1	CASSISEDNEQFF	TGCGCCAGCAGCATCTCAGAGGACAATGAGCAGTTCTTC
-	TRBJ1-4	-	TRBV3-1/TRBV3-2	CASSQGRGEKLFF	TGTGCCAGCAGCCAAGGCAGGGGTGAAAAACTGTTTTTT
-	TRBJ2-7	-	TRBV5-8	CASSLEGSGPYEQYF	TGTGCCAGCAGCTTGGAAGGTAGCGGTCCCTACGAGCAGTACTTC
-	TRBJ1-6	-	TRBV5-1	CASNLDSLNNSPLHF	TGCGCCAGCAACCTCGACAGTCTGAATAATTCACCCCTCCACTTT
TRBD1	TRBJ2-1	-	TRBV27	CASSLRDRYNEQFF	TGTGCCAGCAGTTTACGGGACAGGTACAATGAGCAGTTCTTC
TRBD1	TRBJ2-3	-	TRBV5-1	CASSSLQGAADTQYF	TGCGCCAGCAGCTCCTTACAGGGGGCGGCAGATACGCAGTATTTT
-	TRBJ2-5	-	TRBV9	CASSANFGYSAETQYF	TGTGCCAGCAGCGCTAACTTCGGTTACTCCGCCGAGACCCAGTACTTC